The 20 T cell receptor beta chains below all came from one sample that was sequenced in a study of blood T cell repertoires in COVID-19. Assay used: immunoSEQ multiplex PCR; TCRdb lists only in-frame clones, some missing. The sample holds around 100,000 clones; around 88% are singletons and the top ten take 5%. Sequencing was carried out using peripheral blood. The origin of the receptors is a human donor in a cohort sampled during active COVID-19.

This clone has a single count. V usage is TRBV9 and J usage is TRBJ1-2; 9 bases match TRBD1. This CDR3 has 15 residues. J lost 4 bases, V lost 2 bases, and 6 bases had no gene match. Germline V gives CDR1 SGDLS, CDR2 YYNGEE. The CDR3 loop is CASSVDAGQGYGYTF. Here the CDR3 DNA reads TGTGCCAGCAGCGTCGACGCGGGACAGGGCTATGGCTACACCTTC.

This chain joins TRBV19 and TRBJ1-1; TRBD1 aligns across 8 bases. Trimming at V came to 6 bases and at J to 1 base, leaving 7 bases not matched to a gene. The CDR3 is 15 amino acids. Germline CDR1 is LNHDA and CDR2 is SQIVND (reference sequence). The CDR3, as DNA: TGTGCCAGTAGGGACGACAGGGGACCGAACACTGAAGCTTTCTTT. Translating it yields CASRDDRGPNTEAFF.

The chain couples TRBV5-4 to TRBJ1-3; weak D call: TRBD1 (5 bases). This CDR3 comprises 14 residues. Trimming shortened V by 4 bases and J by 2 bases, and 10 bases separated the two germline ends. Germline V lookup: CDR1 SGHNT, CDR2 YYREEE (reference sequence). Here the CDR3 reads CASSLGTAGNTIYF. CDR3 coding DNA: TGTGCCAGCAGCCTGGGGACTGCTGGAAACACCATATATTTT.

V gene TRBV28 combines with J gene TRBJ1-6; D gene uncertain. Germline loops: CDR1 MDHEN, CDR2 SYDVKM. The CDR3 is 16 amino acids. Trimming stripped 5 bases from V and 9 bases from J, with 20 bases between. CDR3 in amino acids: CASSPPRGRFISPLHF. CDR3 bases: TGTGCCAGCAGTCCGCCACGTGGGCGTTTCATTTCACCCCTCCACTTT.

The chain employs TRBV3-1 (or the pseudogene TRBV3-2) and TRBJ1-2; TRBD1 matches 12 bases. From germline, CDR1 is LGHDT and CDR2 YNNKEL (reference sequence). There are 14 residues in the CDR3. V shed 1 base, J shed 8 bases, and the junction held 2 bases outside the gene matches. As DNA, the CDR3 is TGTGCCAGCAGCCAAGCAGGGACAGGGGGCGGCTACACCTTC. Residues: CASSQAGTGGGYTF.

The chain links TRBV28 to TRBJ2-7; 7 bases line up with TRBD2. The CDR3 covers 15 residues. The junction had 12 bases not matched to a gene; V was cut back by 6 bases and J by 4 bases. CDR1 and CDR2 from the germline V gene are MDHEN and SYDVKM. CDR3 protein: CASSLWGGGQYEQYF. CDR3 sequence (DNA): TGTGCCAGCAGCCTCTGGGGCGGGGGTCAGTACGAGCAGTACTTC.

V and J are TRBV12-3 or TRBV12-4 and TRBJ1-2, with D unresolved. This CDR3 spans 12 amino acids. V was pared by 5 bases and J by 4 bases, with 8 bases between. The CDR3 region is CASSVTRYGYTF. The CDR3 DNA reads TGTGCCAGCAGTGTGACACGCTATGGCTACACCTTC.

CDR3 nucleotide sequence: TGTGCCAGCAGCTCTAGTCCCAGCGGCTCCTACGAGCAGTACTTC. It encodes CASSSSPSGSYEQYF. The chain links TRBV5-6 to TRBJ2-7; D might be TRBD2 (5 bases). With 3 bases removed from V and 0 bases from J, the gap between germline ends came to 13 bases. This CDR3 has 15 amino acids. Germline V gene lookup returns CDR1 SGHDT and CDR2 YYEEEE.

V gene TRBV23-1 combines with J gene TRBJ2-3, with D possibly matching TRBD2 (5 bases). Being an ORF, TRBV23-1 has a function that is uncertain. The CDR3 consists of 17 residues. Deletions cut 0 bases from V and 4 bases from J, with 17 bases between. DNA for the CDR3: TGCGCCAGCAGTCAATCCCAGGACTCTGGGGTTCCAGATACGCAGTATTTT. Amino acid sequence: CASSQSQDSGVPDTQYF.

The CDR3 protein is CASSLVPGEGLGNTEAFF. The CDR3 DNA reads TGTGCCAGCAGCTTAGTACCTGGGGAGGGGCTGGGGAACACTGAAGCTTTCTTT. The gene calls are TRBV7-6 and TRBJ1-1, with D possibly TRBD1 on 5 matching bases. Trimming took off 1 base at V and 1 base at J, with 19 bases between the two ends. The CDR3 covers 18 residues. CDR1 SGHVS and CDR2 FNYEAQ come from the germline V gene.

CDR3 nucleotides: TGTGCCAGCAACCCAGGGTGGAGTGGCGGGAGTGGTCAAGAGACCCAGTACTTC. Residues: CASNPGWSGGSGQETQYF. The chain carries TRBV2 and TRBJ2-5; the match to TRBD2 covers 7 bases. Germline-derived CDR1 and CDR2 are SNHLY and FYNNEI. The CDR3 is made up of 18 amino acids. V was pared by 7 bases and J by 2 bases, with 19 bases of the junction left unmatched.

In the case of this clone: The junction departs from germline at one end; a sequencing error may be responsible. This chain connects TRBV7-2 to TRBJ2-7, with a weak D call TRBD2 (6 bases). Germline V gives CDR1 SGHTA, CDR2 FQGNSA. The CDR3 covers 13 residues. The CDR3 coding sequence is TGTGCCAGCAGCTTAGGTTCCTTAGCGGCTAGATATTTC. Its protein product is CASSLGSLAARYF.

The chain has TRBV2 and TRBJ2-1, with 10 bases aligning to TRBD2. The CDR3 has 14 amino acids. Germline CDR1 is SNHLY and CDR2 is FYNNEI. Germline trimming cut 7 bases from V and 7 bases from J; bases unmatched to any gene: 7. The CDR3 reads CASKAGGPVNEQFF. For the CDR3, the DNA is TGTGCCAGCAAAGCGGGAGGGCCGGTTAATGAGCAGTTCTTC.

This clone was seen more than once but under ten times. The J gene is TRBJ1-1, the V gene TRBV4-1; D is perhaps TRBD1 (6 bases). This CDR3 comprises 16 residues. CDR1 is MGHRA, CDR2 YSYEKL, per germline. V shed 0 bases and J shed 0 bases, with 11 bases lying between them. The CDR3 here is CASSQDWGGVNTEAFF. The CDR3, as DNA: TGCGCCAGCAGCCAAGATTGGGGGGGCGTGAACACTGAAGCTTTCTTT.

By sample share, this clone is medium-sized. The J gene is TRBJ2-2, the V gene TRBV6-4, with D maybe TRBD2 (5 bases). The CDR3 runs to 15 residues. Germline CDR1 MRHNA, CDR2 SNTAGT. V was cut by 0 bases and J by 3 bases, with 8 bases left in between. In nucleotides, the CDR3 is TGTGCCAGCAGTGACTCAGCCGGGGACACCGGGGAGCTGTTTTTT. It is translated as CASSDSAGDTGELFF.

The chain recombines TRBV11-2 with TRBJ2-3, with a weak D call TRBD2 (5 bases). V gave up 3 bases and J gave up 5 bases, with 9 bases separating them. This CDR3 is 13 amino acids long. Germline V CDR1 and CDR2: SGHAT, FQNNGV. CDR3 sequence reads: CASSFGGGDTQYF. The CDR3 coding sequence is TGTGCCAGCAGCTTTGGAGGAGGAGATACGCAGTATTTT.

The V and J genes are TRBV5-4 and TRBJ2-2, with 7 bases aligning to TRBD2. Trimming took 0 bases from V and 6 from J; bases not matched to a gene: 2. The CDR3 extends over 14 amino acids. The germline V gene encodes CDR1 SGHNT and CDR2 YYREEE (reference sequence). The CDR3: CASSLAGGSGELFF. The CDR3, as DNA: TGTGCCAGCAGCTTGGCGGGGGGTTCCGGGGAGCTGTTTTTT.

In its sample, this clone was seen a few times. The genes are TRBV16 and TRBJ1-5; D gene ambiguous. Per the germline V gene, CDR1 is KGHSY and CDR2 is FQNENV. The CDR3 consists of 14 residues. The V gene lost 2 bases and the J gene lost 4 bases, with 9 bases spanning the gap. As DNA, the CDR3 is TGTGCCAGCAGCCAAAGAGGTCAAAATCAGCCCCAGCATTTT. Translating it yields CASSQRGQNQPQHF.

CDR3 residues: CASSYSRATEAFF. CDR3 nucleotide sequence: TGTGCCAGCAGTTACTCGAGGGCCACTGAAGCTTTCTTT. V gene TRBV6-5 combines with J gene TRBJ1-1; D is undetermined. This CDR3 spans 13 amino acids. Germline CDR1 reads MNHEY; CDR2 reads SVGAGI. Trimming cost V 0 bases and J 4 bases, with 6 bases left between them.

This clone turned up a few times. The chain recombines TRBV5-1 with TRBJ1-5; 7 bases agree with TRBD1. The CDR3 runs 13 residues. Germline V gives CDR1 SGHRS, CDR2 YFSETQ. J was trimmed by 6 bases and V by 2 bases; bases with no gene match: 2. CDR3 loop: CASSFEGAQPQHF. In DNA form, the CDR3 reads TGCGCCAGCAGCTTCGAGGGGGCTCAGCCCCAGCATTTT.